The 30 T cell receptor beta chains presented below share a single source sample, sequenced in a study of memory CD4+ T cells and cytomegalovirus serostatus. TCRdb's table, derived via immunoSEQ multiplex PCR, lists solely in-frame clones and lacks some. The sample includes some 54,000 clones, approximately 82% of them seen just once. The sort gate was single viable CD3+CD4+CD8-CD45RO+ cells for memory CD4+ T cells. The sequencing input was memory CD4+ T cells from blood. These TCRs come from an adult in good health and CMV-seropositive.

The chain uses TRBV27 and TRBJ1-5; D call uncertain. Between the trimmed V and J ends, which lost 1 base and 2 bases, there was a span of 3 bases. The CDR3 runs 13 residues. Germline lookup yields CDR1 MNHEY and CDR2 SMNVEV (reference sequence). CDR3 in amino acids: CASSLFGNQPQHF. DNA of the CDR3: TGTGCCAGCAGTTTATTTGGCAATCAGCCCCAGCATTTT.

This chain connects TRBV7-2 to TRBJ2-1; 7 nucleotides match TRBD1. Germline CDR1 reads SGHTA; CDR2 reads FQGNSA. CDR3 size: 15 residues. Trimming at V came to 4 bases and at J to 6 bases, leaving 9 bases not matched to a gene. CDR3 protein: CASSSQGFMFNEQFF. The DNA of the CDR3 is TGTGCCAGCAGCTCACAGGGGTTCATGTTCAATGAGCAGTTCTTC.

CDR3 DNA sequence: TGTGCCAGCAGCTTATCGGGGGGCTTGGGAGGCTACACCTTC. Residues: CASSLSGGLGGYTF. The chain has TRBV7-9 and TRBJ1-2, with TRBD1 as a possible D gene (6 bases). Trimming shortened V by 2 bases and J by 8 bases, and 15 bases separated the two germline ends. Germline V gene lookup returns CDR1 SEHNR and CDR2 FQNEAQ (reference sequence). The CDR3 contains 14 residues.

CDR3 DNA: TGCGCCAGCAGTGAGTTCCCAAGACAGGGGGTCCCCACCACTGAAGCTTTCTTT. Protein sequence: CASSEFPRQGVPTTEAFF. The rearrangement joins TRBV10-1 to TRBJ1-1; the match to TRBD1 covers 9 bases. Germline CDR1 and CDR2: WNHNN and SYGVQD (reference sequence). The CDR3 runs 18 residues. V trimming: 1 base; J trimming: 4 bases; junction bases outside the gene matches: 13.

This clone was observed a few times. J is TRBJ1-6 and V is TRBV15; D is unclear. CDR1 LNHNV and CDR2 YYDKDF come from the germline V gene (reference sequence). Trimming took 2 bases from V and 8 from J, leaving 7 bases between them. This CDR3 spans 13 amino acids. The DNA of the CDR3 is TGTGCCACCAGCAGACTTTCGGATTCACCCCTCCACTTT. Encoded protein: CATSRLSDSPLHF.

The chain couples TRBV25-1 to TRBJ1-2; 7 bases align to TRBD1. Losses at the gene ends were 1 base for V and 8 bases for J; bases not matched to a gene: 13. Germline assignment: CDR1 MGHDK and CDR2 SYGVNS. This CDR3 spans 16 amino acids. Written as DNA, the CDR3 is TGTGCCAGCAGTGAATTGGGGCAGGGGGACCGAGGAGGCTACACCTTC. It yields the protein CASSELGQGDRGGYTF.

This chain connects TRBV4-2 to TRBJ2-4, with 12 bases identical to TRBD2. Trimming took 0 bases from V and 7 from J; bases not matched to a gene: 4. The germline gives CDR1 LGHNA, CDR2 YNFKEQ. This CDR3 spans 16 amino acids. CDR3 amino acids: CASSQEGLAGTNIQYF. CDR3 nucleotide sequence: TGTGCCAGCAGCCAAGAAGGACTAGCGGGGACCAACATTCAGTACTTC.

The rearrangement joins TRBV12-5 to TRBJ2-7; D is undetermined. The germline V and J ends were trimmed by 6 bases and 2 bases, with 20 bases remaining between them. Germline V gives CDR1 LGHNT, CDR2 FRNRAP. The CDR3 totals 16 residues. CDR3 DNA sequence: TGTGCTAGTGGGATCCGGACCTTTGAATACCCCTACGAGCAGTACTTC. Translating gives CASGIRTFEYPYEQYF.

The chain links TRBV7-2 to TRBJ1-3; D uncertain. V lost 5 bases, J lost 3 bases, and 17 bases lay in between. The CDR3 has 16 amino acids. Germline V gene lookup returns CDR1 SGHTA and CDR2 FQGNSA. The CDR3 protein is CASSPMLGGFGNTIYF. CDR3 bases: TGTGCCAGCAGCCCGATGCTGGGAGGGTTTGGAAACACCATATATTTT.

The rearrangement links TRBV9 to TRBJ1-3; D not resolved. Germline lookup yields CDR1 SGDLS and CDR2 YYNGEE. V shed 3 bases and J shed 4 bases, with 11 bases lying between them. The CDR3 has 14 amino acids. This CDR3 is CASSAGWEGNTIYF. The CDR3 nucleotides read TGTGCCAGCAGCGCTGGGTGGGAGGGAAACACCATATATTTT.

J is TRBJ2-7 and V is TRBV7-9, with D possibly TRBD1 on 5 matching bases. The CDR3 loop spans 14 amino acids. Germline CDR1 SEHNR, CDR2 FQNEAQ (reference sequence). Deletions cut 3 bases from V and 0 bases from J, with 9 bases between. This chain's CDR3 is CASSFDRNSYEQYF. CDR3 nucleotide sequence: TGTGCCAGCAGCTTCGACAGAAACTCCTACGAGCAGTACTTC.

The rearrangement uses TRBV30 and TRBJ1-6; D call uncertain. The V gene's germline CDR1 is GTSNPN and CDR2 SVGIG (reference sequence). The V gene lost 3 bases and the J gene lost 12 bases, with 6 bases spanning the gap. CDR3 length: 10 residues. This CDR3 is CAWRWGPLHF. The CDR3 nucleotides read TGTGCCTGGAGATGGGGACCCCTCCACTTT.

This clone has only one observation. V usage is TRBV11-2 and J usage is TRBJ1-2; possibly TRBD1 for D (5 bases). Germline loops: CDR1 SGHAT, CDR2 FQNNGV. The V gene lost 2 bases and the J gene lost 6 bases, with 10 bases spanning the gap. The CDR3 sequence is 13 residues long. The CDR3 reads CASSLQGRDGYTF. The CDR3, as DNA: TGTGCCAGCAGCTTACAGGGTAGGGATGGCTACACCTTC.

This clone came up once. Distinct nucleotide sequences in the sample also encode this CDR3. The chain uses TRBV7-2 and TRBJ1-5; the match to TRBD1 covers 9 bases. Per germline, CDR1 SGHTA and CDR2 FQGNSA. The CDR3 runs to 14 residues. The V segment lost 5 bases and the J segment 5 bases; nucleotides outside the gene matches: 4. CDR3 loop: CASSLGQGYQPQHF. The CDR3 bases are TGTGCCAGCAGCCTAGGACAGGGGTATCAGCCCCAGCATTTT.

The J gene is TRBJ1-5, the V gene TRBV5-4; D remains unclear. V shed 4 bases and J shed 5 bases, with 7 bases lying between them. The CDR3 extends over 12 amino acids. Per the germline V gene, CDR1 is SGHNT and CDR2 is YYREEE (reference sequence). DNA for the CDR3: TGTGCCAGCAGCACAGACGATCAGCCCCAGCATTTT. Protein product: CASSTDDQPQHF.

The chain recombines TRBV11-2 with TRBJ1-6; TRBD1 matches 7 bases. With 5 bases clipped from V and 0 bases from J, the junction kept 4 bases outside the gene matches. The germline gives CDR1 SGHAT, CDR2 FQNNGV. This CDR3 comprises 16 residues. The CDR3: CASSPGQSSYNSPLHF. The DNA of the CDR3 is TGTGCCAGCAGCCCGGGACAGAGCTCCTATAATTCACCCCTCCACTTT.

On this clone: Distinct nucleotide sequences in the sample also encode this CDR3. The chain employs TRBV7-2 and TRBJ1-5, with a tentative D call TRBD1 (5 bases). Trimming took 3 bases from V and 5 from J, leaving 8 bases between them. Germline CDR1 reads SGHTA; CDR2 reads FQGNSA. The length of the CDR3 is 13 residues. Here the CDR3 DNA reads TGTGCCAGCAGCTTCCAGGGCGATCAGCCCCAGCATTTT. Translation gives CASSFQGDQPQHF. Using reference TRBV7-2 and TRBJ1-5 for the parts outside the CDR3, the full variable domain is GAGVSQSPSNKVTEKGKDVELRCDPISGHTALYWYRQSLGQGLEFLIYFQGNSAPDKSGLPSDRFSAERTGGSVSTLTIQRTQQEDSAVYLCASSFQGDQPQHFGDGTRLSIL.

This clone showed up just a few times. In DNA form, the CDR3 reads TGTGCCAGCAGTTACACAGGGATGGAGACCCAGTACTTC. Its protein product is CASSYTGMETQYF. This chain connects TRBV6-5 to TRBJ2-5; D possibly corresponds to TRBD1 (6 bases). The CDR3 consists of 13 residues. V lost 2 bases and J 5 bases, leaving 9 bases between the germline ends. In germline, CDR1 is MNHEY, CDR2 SVGAGI.

A few counts support this clone. The chain links TRBV9 to TRBJ2-1; the D gene is possibly TRBD2 (7 bases). CDR1 is SGDLS and CDR2 is YYNGEE in the germline V gene. The CDR3 is 14 residues long. Trimming stripped 3 bases from V and 7 bases from J, with 14 bases between. The CDR3 here is CASSARGGLNEQFF. CDR3 in DNA: TGTGCCAGCAGCGCAAGGGGGGGTTTGAATGAGCAGTTCTTC.

This clone was seen just once. This chain connects TRBV5-1 to TRBJ1-1, with TRBD1 matching 7 bases. Trimming cost V 3 bases and J 3 bases; bases outside gene matches: 11. The CDR3 runs 16 residues. Germline CDR1 SGHRS, CDR2 YFSETQ. Written as DNA, the CDR3 is TGCGCCAGCAGCTCACGGACAGGCCCCATCCACACTGAAGCTTTCTTT. Its translation: CASSSRTGPIHTEAFF. Filled out from reference TRBV5-1 and TRBJ1-1, the complete variable domain reads KAGVTQTPRYLIKTRGQQVTLSCSPISGHRSVSWYQQTPGQGLQFLFEYFSETQRNKGNFPGRFSGRQFSNSRSEMNVSTLELGDSALYLCASSSRTGPIHTEAFFGQGTRLTVV.

The V call is TRBV7-9, the J call TRBJ1-3, with D tentatively TRBD1 (5 bases). Germline CDR1 SEHNR, CDR2 FQNEAQ (reference sequence). V lost 2 bases to trimming and J lost 3 bases, with 8 bases between them. This CDR3 region has 14 residues. Written as DNA, the CDR3 is TGTGCCAGCAGCTTAAGGGGTCTTGGAAACACCATATATTTT. Its protein product is CASSLRGLGNTIYF.

The genes are TRBV29-1 and TRBJ2-3; tentatively, D is TRBD2 (6 bases). The CDR3 contains 13 residues. Germline loops: CDR1 SQVTM, CDR2 ANQGSEA. V was trimmed by 3 bases and J by 2 bases, leaving 9 bases between them. For the CDR3, the DNA is TGCAGCGTTGAGAGCGGGTTCACAGATACGCAGTATTTT. This codes for CSVESGFTDTQYF.

This clone showed up just a few times. The rearrangement joins TRBV7-8 to TRBJ2-4, with D possibly being TRBD1 (6 bases). V lost 6 bases and J lost 1, with 10 bases in between. Germline V gene lookup returns CDR1 SGHVS and CDR2 FQNEAQ. The CDR3 loop spans 14 amino acids. CDR3 nucleotides: TGTGCCAGCAGTTCCACAGGGGCCAAAAACATTCAGTACTTC. It specifies CASSSTGAKNIQYF.

The CDR3 loop is CASGPGTGVTNEKLFF. The CDR3 DNA reads as TGTGCCAGCGGCCCCGGGACAGGGGTTACTAATGAAAAACTGTTTTTT. This chain connects TRBV7-9 to TRBJ1-4, with TRBD1 matching over 10 bases. After removal of 8 bases from V and 2 bases from J, the junction contained 8 bases not matched to a gene. Germline-derived CDR1 and CDR2 are SEHNR and FQNEAQ (reference sequence). The CDR3 totals 16 residues. The whole variable domain, filled in from reference TRBV7-9 and TRBJ1-4, reads DTGVSQNPRHKITKRGQNVTFRCDPISEHNRLYWYRQTLGQGPEFLTYFQNEAQLEKSRLLSDRFSAERPKGSFSTLEIQRTEQGDSAMYLCASGPGTGVTNEKLFFGSGTQLSVL.

The chain couples TRBV7-9 to TRBJ2-7; D is unresolved. The CDR3 runs to 12 residues. The germline CDR1 and CDR2 sequences are SEHNR and FQNEAQ (reference sequence). Trimming took 3 bases from V and 6 from J, leaving 9 bases between them. The CDR3 DNA follows: TGTGCCAGCAGCTTCCGTACCGCCGAGCAGTACTTC. Protein product: CASSFRTAEQYF.

The chain couples TRBV7-9 to TRBJ1-2; 8 bases map to TRBD1. CDR3 length: 15 amino acids. J gave up 8 bases and V 5 bases, and 13 bases lay outside the gene matches. Germline CDR1 is SEHNR and CDR2 is FQNEAQ (reference sequence). The CDR3 is CASSPTPGQGVGYTF. DNA of the CDR3: TGTGCCAGCAGCCCCACTCCAGGACAGGGAGTGGGCTACACCTTC.

The J gene is TRBJ2-7, the V gene TRBV23-1; TRBD1 aligns across 8 bases. TRBV23-1 falls under the ORF class, with uncertain function. The CDR3 loop spans 15 amino acids. The J segment lost 4 bases and the V segment lost 6 bases, leaving 11 bases of the junction unmatched. The CDR3 region is CASSPGDRCRYEQYF. The CDR3 region has the DNA TGCGCCAGCAGCCCGGGGGACAGGTGCCGTTACGAGCAGTACTTC.

Judged by abundance, this clone is medium-sized. The chain links TRBV7-2 to TRBJ1-1; 8 bases are a match to TRBD1. This CDR3 contains 12 residues. Germline CDR1 and CDR2: SGHTA and FQGNSA. With 5 bases clipped from V and 6 bases from J, the junction kept 2 bases outside the gene matches. The CDR3 DNA reads as TGTGCCAGCAGCCCGACAGGGGCTGAAGCTTTCTTT. Its protein product is CASSPTGAEAFF.

The genes are TRBV7-2 and TRBJ1-1; D remains ambiguous. Germline V CDR1 and CDR2: SGHTA, FQGNSA. Trimming removed 2 bases at V and 1 base at J, with 8 bases between. The CDR3 runs 14 residues. The CDR3 here is CASSLLGANTEAFF. The CDR3 region has the DNA TGTGCCAGCAGCTTACTAGGAGCGAACACTGAAGCTTTCTTT. The whole variable domain, filled in from reference TRBV7-2 and TRBJ1-1, reads GAGVSQSPSNKVTEKGKDVELRCDPISGHTALYWYRQSLGQGLEFLIYFQGNSAPDKSGLPSDRFSAERTGGSVSTLTIQRTQQEDSAVYLCASSLLGANTEAFFGQGTRLTVV.

The chain carries TRBV29-1 and TRBJ1-3; D is ambiguous. V lost 4 bases to trimming and J lost 1 base, with 5 bases between them. The CDR3 totals 12 residues. CDR1 is SQVTM and CDR2 is ANQGSEA in the germline V gene. The CDR3 region has the DNA TGCAGCGTTGCGGTGTCTGGAAACACCATATATTTT. Encoded protein: CSVAVSGNTIYF.